This passage covers 32 T cell receptor beta chains from one sample sequenced in a study of blood T cell repertoires in COVID-19 (dated by TCRdb to the early 2020s). Library preparation used the immunoSEQ multiplex PCR assay. Entries here come from immuneACCESS through TCRdb and include only in-frame sequences with V and J called. Some clones fail to appear in such tables; in the studies checked, an unresolved V gene covers under half of the shortfall, and the cause of the remainder is unknown. The table for this sample lists about 99,000 clones; 90% to 95% of them were counted only once. In total, the top ten clones hold under 6.5% of the sample. The sequencing input was peripheral blood. These receptors came from a human donor in a cohort sampled during active COVID-19.

The rearrangement uses TRBV29-1 and TRBJ2-7; 7 nucleotides match TRBD2. V lost 6 bases and J lost 1; bases outside the gene matches: 9. This CDR3 spans 14 amino acids. CDR1 and CDR2 (germline): SQVTM, ANQGSEA. CDR3 loop: CSVWAQRESYEQYF. Written as DNA, the CDR3 is TGCAGCGTCTGGGCGCAGCGGGAATCCTACGAGCAGTACTTC.

A few counts support this clone. The chain joins TRBV27 to TRBJ2-7, with 12 bases aligning to TRBD2. Germline V lookup: CDR1 MNHEY, CDR2 SMNVEV (reference sequence). The V segment lost 4 bases and the J segment 6 bases; nucleotides outside the gene matches: 7. This CDR3 contains 15 residues. The CDR3 DNA sequence: TGTGCCAGCAGTTCAAGACTAGCGGGAGTGTTCGAGCAGTACTTC. Translating it yields CASSSRLAGVFEQYF.

V is TRBV7-2 and J is TRBJ2-6, with TRBD1 matching over 7 bases. This CDR3 region has 15 residues. The V gene's germline CDR1 is SGHTA and CDR2 FQGNSA. V gave up 11 bases and J gave up 0 bases; unmatched junction bases: 7. The CDR3 loop is CAGSGQHSGANVLTF. Here the CDR3 DNA reads TGTGCCGGGTCGGGACAGCACTCTGGGGCCAACGTCCTGACTTTC.

V and J are TRBV5-5 and TRBJ2-5; 15 nucleotides align to TRBD2. The V segment lost 4 bases and the J segment 5 bases; nucleotides outside the gene matches: 3. Germline V gene lookup returns CDR1 SGHKS and CDR2 YYEKEE (reference sequence). The CDR3 has 15 residues. Here the CDR3 DNA reads TGTGCCAGCAGCACCGGACTAGCGGGAGGGGAGACCCAGTACTTC. This translates into CASSTGLAGGETQYF.

The rearrangement uses TRBV14 and TRBJ2-5, with D hard to call. Trimming cost V 9 bases and J 2 bases, with 7 bases left between them. Germline V gene lookup returns CDR1 SGHDN and CDR2 FVKESK. The CDR3 extends over 11 amino acids. The CDR3 nucleotides are TGTGCCAGTGGGCAGCAAGAGACCCAGTACTTC. It yields the protein CASGQQETQYF.

This clone was seen a single time. J is TRBJ2-1 and V is TRBV11-2; 10 nucleotides align to TRBD2. The germline gives CDR1 SGHAT, CDR2 FQNNGV. V lost 0 bases to trimming and J lost 6 bases; unmatched junction nucleotides: 17. There are 20 residues in the CDR3. The CDR3 is CASSLDRALAGAYISNEQFF. The CDR3 DNA reads TGTGCCAGCAGCTTAGATAGGGCGCTAGCGGGAGCTTATATTAGCAATGAGCAGTTCTTC.

This clone has a handful of counts. This chain joins TRBV24-1 and TRBJ2-2, with TRBD1 as a possible D gene (6 bases). Germline CDR1 and CDR2: KGHDR and SFDVKD. The CDR3 consists of 17 residues. Trimming pared 6 bases from V and 0 bases from J, leaving 16 bases between. CDR3 sequence (DNA): TGTGCCACCAGTCAGACGGGACACCTTACGAACACCGGGGAGCTGTTTTTT. It encodes CATSQTGHLTNTGELFF.

The V gene is TRBV24-1, the J gene TRBJ2-5, with 7 bases matching TRBD2. Germline loops: CDR1 KGHDR, CDR2 SFDVKD. The ends lost 5 bases at V and 0 bases at J; junction bases unmatched: 17. The CDR3 covers 19 residues. The CDR3 loop reads CATSAGIREGLTDQETQYF. In DNA, the CDR3 is TGTGCCACCAGTGCGGGGATCAGGGAGGGTCTTACGGACCAAGAGACCCAGTACTTC.

This sequence joins TRBV6-5 and TRBJ1-3; TRBD1 agrees at 7 bases. Germline lookup yields CDR1 MNHEY and CDR2 SVGAGI. The CDR3 is 15 amino acids. V trimming: 2 bases; J trimming: 4 bases; junction bases outside the gene matches: 5. CDR3 loop: CASSYHRGSGNTIYF. The CDR3 bases are TGTGCCAGCAGTTACCACAGGGGATCAGGAAACACCATATATTTT.

The rearrangement uses TRBV15 and TRBJ2-2, with a weak D call TRBD1 (5 bases). Trimming removed 0 bases at V and 7 bases at J, with 9 bases between. CDR3 length: 14 amino acids. Germline CDR1 and CDR2: LNHNV and YYDKDF (reference sequence). The CDR3 coding sequence is TGTGCCACCAGCAGAGATCACACAGGCGGGGAGCTGTTTTTT. As protein: CATSRDHTGGELFF.

The chain couples TRBV19 to TRBJ1-1, with no clear D. Germline V gene data show CDR1 as LNHDA and CDR2 as SQIVND (reference sequence). V dropped 3 bases and J dropped 5 bases, with 10 bases sitting between them. The CDR3 runs to 13 residues. The DNA of the CDR3 is TGTGCCAGTAGTATCGGGGTCGAGACTGAAGCTTTCTTT. It is translated as CASSIGVETEAFF.

This clone was seen once. The chain employs TRBV28 and TRBJ2-1; TRBD2 aligns across 8 bases. This CDR3 comprises 14 residues. Germline V gene lookup returns CDR1 MDHEN and CDR2 SYDVKM. J was trimmed by 8 bases and V by 7 bases; bases with no gene match: 10. DNA for the CDR3: TGTGCCAGCATGGTAGGGGGACTAGTCGATGAGCAGTTCTTC. Translated, it gives CASMVGGLVDEQFF.

The V gene is TRBV9, the J gene TRBJ1-2, with D tentatively TRBD1 (5 bases). V lost 0 bases to trimming and J lost 3 bases, with 9 bases between them. The CDR3 contains 14 residues. Per germline, CDR1 SGDLS and CDR2 YYNGEE. The CDR3 nucleotides are TGTGCCAGCAGCGTAGCGGGGGATGACTATGGCTACACCTTC. Translation: CASSVAGDDYGYTF. Together with reference TRBV9 and TRBJ1-2, the CDR3 gives the full variable domain: DSGVTQTPKHLITATGQRVTLRCSPRSGDLSVYWYQQSLDQGLQFLIQYYNGEERAKGNILERFSAQQFPDLHSELNLSSLELGDSALYFCASSVAGDDYGYTFGSGTRLTVV.

This clone was counted once. J is TRBJ2-3 and V is TRBV7-3; the match to TRBD2 covers 8 bases. Trimming cost V 4 bases and J 6 bases; bases outside gene matches: 6. The CDR3 sequence is 14 residues long. The germline V gene has CDR1 SGHTA and CDR2 FQGTGA. This chain's CDR3 is CASSSRTSRDTQYF. The DNA for the CDR3 is TGTGCCAGCAGCTCGCGGACTAGCAGGGATACGCAGTATTTT.

The rearrangement links TRBV4-2 to TRBJ2-1; 7 positions agree with TRBD2. This CDR3 has 14 amino acids. Germline loops: CDR1 LGHNA, CDR2 YNFKEQ. Unmatched junction bases numbered 10, after V lost 7 bases and J lost 7 bases. The CDR3 DNA sequence: TGTGCCAGCATTGGAGCGGGGAACCGTAATGAGCAGTTCTTC. This gives the protein CASIGAGNRNEQFF.

V is TRBV19 and J is TRBJ1-2, with a tentative D call TRBD1 (5 bases). Looked up from germline, CDR1 is LNHDA and CDR2 is SQIVND (reference sequence). This CDR3 region has 14 residues. Trimming pared 6 bases from V and 2 bases from J, leaving 13 bases between. The CDR3 sequence: CASRENGANYGYTF. As DNA, the CDR3 is TGTGCCAGTAGGGAAAATGGGGCGAACTATGGCTACACCTTC.

This chain uses TRBV7-9 with TRBJ2-7; 10 bases are a match to TRBD1. This CDR3 spans 17 amino acids. Trimming took 4 bases from V and 0 from J; bases not matched to a gene: 9. The germline gives CDR1 SEHNR, CDR2 FQNEAQ (reference sequence). DNA of the CDR3: TGTGCCAGCAGCTCGACCGGGACAGGGGTTTTCTCCTACGAGCAGTACTTC. It specifies CASSSTGTGVFSYEQYF.

The chain joins TRBV20-1 to TRBJ2-1; D ambiguous. Germline CDR1 and CDR2: DFQATT and SNEGSKA (reference sequence). V was clipped by 3 bases and J by 1 base, with 16 bases between them. The CDR3 sequence is 16 residues long. The CDR3 DNA reads as TGCAGTGCTAGTTTCCGTGAGCGACGGTCCTACAATGAGCAGTTCTTC. Translating it yields CSASFRERRSYNEQFF.

The rearrangement uses TRBV6-5 and TRBJ1-1, with TRBD1 identical over 9 bases. V lost 8 bases and J lost 1; bases outside the gene matches: 2. The CDR3 runs to 13 residues. The germline CDR1 and CDR2 sequences are MNHEY and SVGAGI. CDR3 in DNA: TGTGCCAGCCGACAGGGGGGGAACACTGAAGCTTTCTTT. This encodes CASRQGGNTEAFF.

The rearrangement joins TRBV9 to TRBJ2-1; 11 bases align to TRBD2. V lost 3 bases to trimming and J lost 4 bases; unmatched junction nucleotides: 6. The CDR3 spans 16 residues. Germline assignment: CDR1 SGDLS and CDR2 YYNGEE. CDR3 coding DNA: TGTGCCAGCAGCGCGGGGGGGACTAGCGGATACAATGAGCAGTTCTTC. Protein: CASSAGGTSGYNEQFF.

The chain carries TRBV27 and TRBJ1-1; TRBD1 might be the D (6 bases). The germline V gene has CDR1 MNHEY and CDR2 SMNVEV (reference sequence). V lost 3 bases, J lost 1 base, and 15 bases lay in between. The length of the CDR3 is 16 residues. CDR3 amino acids: CASSFRSGVGNTEAFF. CDR3 nucleotide sequence: TGTGCCAGCAGTTTCCGATCAGGGGTTGGGAACACTGAAGCTTTCTTT.

Written as DNA, the CDR3 is TGTGCCAGCCTAGGGGCTCCCCGGGAGCAGTTCTTC. Its protein product is CASLGAPREQFF. The chain is built from TRBV4-2 and TRBJ2-1; possible D gene TRBD1, 5 bases. From germline, CDR1 is LGHNA and CDR2 YNFKEQ. CDR3 length: 12 residues. With 8 bases removed from V and 10 bases from J, the gap between germline ends came to 15 bases.

This chain connects TRBV7-2 to TRBJ2-3, with no clear D. Germline V gene data show CDR1 as SGHTA and CDR2 as FQGNSA. Trimming took off 6 bases at V and 5 bases at J, with 9 bases between the two ends. This CDR3 has 12 residues. This CDR3 is CASSFNRDTQYF. CDR3 coding DNA: TGTGCCAGCAGTTTTAATCGAGATACGCAGTATTTT.

The chain is built from TRBV7-2 and TRBJ1-3; the D gene is possibly TRBD1 (5 bases). Germline CDR1 and CDR2: SGHTA and FQGNSA. Trimming took off 1 base at V and 4 bases at J, with 5 bases between the two ends. The CDR3 loop spans 13 amino acids. CDR3 in amino acids: CASSLGTGNTIYF. The CDR3 DNA reads TGTGCCAGCAGCTTAGGGACAGGAAACACCATATATTTT.

V gene TRBV4-2 combines with J gene TRBJ2-1; 12 bases match TRBD2. V lost 3 bases, J lost 0 bases, and 3 bases stayed unmatched. This CDR3 is 17 amino acids long. CDR1 is LGHNA, CDR2 YNFKEQ, per germline. For the CDR3, the DNA is TGTGCCAGCAGCCAGACTAGCGGGGGACCCTCCTACAATGAGCAGTTCTTC. As protein: CASSQTSGGPSYNEQFF.

A few counts support this clone. This chain joins TRBV7-3 and TRBJ2-7, with a tentative D call TRBD1 (6 bases). V lost 5 bases and J lost 6, with 14 bases in between. Germline V lookup: CDR1 SGHTA, CDR2 FQGTGA. The CDR3 is 13 residues long. For the CDR3, the DNA is TGTGCCAGCAGCCAAACCGGGACATCCGAGCAGTACTTC. It yields the protein CASSQTGTSEQYF.

This rearrangement joins TRBV11-1 to TRBJ2-7; possible D gene TRBD1, 6 bases. The V end lost 6 bases, the J end lost 2 bases, and 11 bases lay between the germline ends. This CDR3 region has 13 residues. The germline gives CDR1 SGHAT, CDR2 FQDESV (reference sequence). CDR3 in DNA: TGTGCCAGCAGTCTAACAGGGACCTACGAGCAGTACTTC. Amino acid sequence: CASSLTGTYEQYF.

This chain joins TRBV19 and TRBJ1-3, with unresolved D. The germline V and J ends were trimmed by 7 bases and 0 bases, with 10 bases remaining between them. The CDR3 has 14 amino acids. Germline V lookup: CDR1 LNHDA, CDR2 SQIVND (reference sequence). CDR3 DNA: TGTGCCAGTAAGAGGCAGAACTCTGGAAACACCATATATTTT. It codes for CASKRQNSGNTIYF.

The rearrangement joins TRBV29-1 to TRBJ1-1; D remains unclear. CDR1 is SQVTM and CDR2 is ANQGSEA in the germline V gene. This CDR3 is 11 amino acids long. V was shortened by 5 bases and J by 1 base, with 5 bases between the two germline ends. CDR3 sequence reads: CSVRQNTEAFF. CDR3 nucleotide sequence: TGCAGCGTTAGACAGAACACTGAAGCTTTCTTT.

V and J are TRBV29-1 and TRBJ2-1; D gene ambiguous. CDR1 is SQVTM and CDR2 is ANQGSEA in the germline V gene. Trimming took off 7 bases at V and 7 bases at J, with 8 bases between the two ends. This CDR3 has 10 residues. The CDR3 bases are TGCAGCGCCGATAGTAATGAGCAGTTCTTC. Protein product: CSADSNEQFF.

V gene TRBV3-1 (or the pseudogene TRBV3-2) combines with J gene TRBJ2-1; the D gene is possibly TRBD2 (6 bases). Germline V gene sequence: CDR1 LGHDT, CDR2 YNNKEL (reference sequence). The CDR3 has 14 residues. The V end was cut by 4 bases, the J end by 3 bases, with 10 bases between. The CDR3 reads CASSRRGFYNEQFF. CDR3 sequence (DNA): TGTGCCAGCAGCCGGAGGGGCTTCTACAATGAGCAGTTCTTC.

The chain recombines TRBV30 with TRBJ2-3, with unresolved D. Germline V gives CDR1 GTSNPN, CDR2 SVGIG (reference sequence). Between the trimmed V and J ends, which lost 5 bases and 6 bases, there was a span of 15 bases. The CDR3 is made up of 13 amino acids. For the CDR3, the DNA is TGTGCCTGGGGAGACGCACCCGGGGATACGCAGTATTTT. Translating gives CAWGDAPGDTQYF.